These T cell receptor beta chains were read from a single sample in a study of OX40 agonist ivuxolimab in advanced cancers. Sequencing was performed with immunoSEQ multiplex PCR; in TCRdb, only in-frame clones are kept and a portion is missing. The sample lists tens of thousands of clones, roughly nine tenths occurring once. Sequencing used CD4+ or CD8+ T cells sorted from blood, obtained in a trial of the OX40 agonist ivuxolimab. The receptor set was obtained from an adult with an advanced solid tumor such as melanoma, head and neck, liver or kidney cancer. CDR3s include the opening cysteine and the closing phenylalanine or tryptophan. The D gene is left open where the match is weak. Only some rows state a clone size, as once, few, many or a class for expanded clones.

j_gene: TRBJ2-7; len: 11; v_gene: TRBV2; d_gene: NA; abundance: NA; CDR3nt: TGTGCCAGCAGCGGGACGGAGAGAGGAGACTTC; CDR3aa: CASSGTERGDF
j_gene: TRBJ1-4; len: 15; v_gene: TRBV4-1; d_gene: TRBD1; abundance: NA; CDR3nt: TGCGCCAGCAGCCCCGGGACAGGGCCTAATGAAAAACTGTTTTTT; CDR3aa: CASSPGTGPNEKLFF
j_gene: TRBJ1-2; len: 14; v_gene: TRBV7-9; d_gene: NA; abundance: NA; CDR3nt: TGTGCCAGCAGCTCAACCGGGGGCGAGGTGTGGTACACCTTC; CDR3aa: CASSSTGGEVWYTF
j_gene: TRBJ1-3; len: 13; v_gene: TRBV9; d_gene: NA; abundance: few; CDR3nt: TGTGCCAGCAGCGGGACAGAAGGAAACACCATATATTTT; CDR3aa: CASSGTEGNTIYF
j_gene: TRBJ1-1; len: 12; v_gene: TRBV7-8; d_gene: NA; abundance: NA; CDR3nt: TGTGCCAGCAGCTTAGTGGGTGTGGGAGCTTTCTTT; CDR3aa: CASSLVGVGAFF
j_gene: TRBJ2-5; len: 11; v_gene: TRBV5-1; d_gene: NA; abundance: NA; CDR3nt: TGCGCCAGCAGCTCCAGCCAGACCCAGTACTTC; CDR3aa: CASSSSQTQYF
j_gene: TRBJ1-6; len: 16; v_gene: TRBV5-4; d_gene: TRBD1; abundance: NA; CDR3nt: TGTGCCAGCAGTCCGGGACAGAGCTCCTATAATTCACCCCTCCACTTT; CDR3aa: CASSPGQSSYNSPLHF
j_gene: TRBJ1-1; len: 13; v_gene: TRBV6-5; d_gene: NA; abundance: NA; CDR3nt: TGTGCCAGCGTAGGCCAGATGGACACTGAAGCTTTCTTT; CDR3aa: CASVGQMDTEAFF
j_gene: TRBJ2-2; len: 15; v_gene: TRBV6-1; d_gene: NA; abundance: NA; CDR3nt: TGTGCCAGCAGTGTACGACAGCAAAACACCGGGGAGCTGTTTTTT; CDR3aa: CASSVRQQNTGELFF
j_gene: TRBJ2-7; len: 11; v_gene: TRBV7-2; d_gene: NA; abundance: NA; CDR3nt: TGTGCCAGCAGCTCACATAACGAGCAGTACTTC; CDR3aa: CASSSHNEQYF
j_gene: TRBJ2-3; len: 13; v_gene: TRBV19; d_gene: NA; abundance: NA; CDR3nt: TGTGCCAGTAGTCCTGCGAGCATTACTACGCAGTATTTT; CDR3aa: CASSPASITTQYF
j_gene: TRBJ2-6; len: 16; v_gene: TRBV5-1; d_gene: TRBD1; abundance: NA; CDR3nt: TGCGCCAGCGCAGAGGGGGCTATATCTGGGGCCAACGTCCTGACTTTC; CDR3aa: CASAEGAISGANVLTF
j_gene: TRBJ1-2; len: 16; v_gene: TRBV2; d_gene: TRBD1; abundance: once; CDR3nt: TGTGCCAGCTCCGGACAGGGAGCCACCTTTAACTATGGCTACACCTTC; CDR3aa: CASSGQGATFNYGYTF
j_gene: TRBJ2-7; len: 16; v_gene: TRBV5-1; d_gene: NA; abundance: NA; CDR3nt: TGCGCCAGCAGCTTGGCCAATAAGGCCGGTGGCGACGAGCAGTACTTC; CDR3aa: CASSLANKAGGDEQYF
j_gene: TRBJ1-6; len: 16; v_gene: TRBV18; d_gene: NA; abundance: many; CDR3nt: TGTGCCAGCTCACCACGCAGTGACCCTGGAGGTTCACCCCTCCACTTT; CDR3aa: CASSPRSDPGGSPLHF
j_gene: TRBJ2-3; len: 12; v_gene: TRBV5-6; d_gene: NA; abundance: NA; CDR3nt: TGTGCCAGCAGCTTTGGCGCAGATACGCAGTATTTT; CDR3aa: CASSFGADTQYF